The 22 T cell receptor beta chains in this list originate from one sample, sequenced in a study of neoadjuvant anti-PD-1 for oral cavity cancer. Sequenced by immunoSEQ multiplex PCR; TCRdb stores in-frame clones only, minus some. Of more than 9,500 clones in the sample, roughly 70% are singletons; the top ten hold roughly 2.8%. The sample's time point: after neoadjuvant nivolumab, at surgical resection. This sample comprised PBMCs, obtained after nivolumab (anti-PD-1) treatment. These receptors were taken from a person aged 35-79 years with oral cavity squamous cell carcinoma.

The chain links TRBV4-1 to TRBJ2-1; D gene uncertain. Per the germline V gene, CDR1 is MGHRA and CDR2 is YSYEKL. The CDR3 runs to 16 residues. Trimming removed 1 base from V and 2 bases from J, with 12 bases in between. The CDR3 sequence: CASSQVPPPAYNEQFF. The CDR3 DNA reads as TGCGCCAGCAGCCAAGTACCTCCCCCCGCCTACAATGAGCAGTTCTTC.

In this sample, this clone turned up a few times. The rearrangement links TRBV27 to TRBJ1-2, with a tentative D call TRBD1 (5 bases). This CDR3 is 14 amino acids long. Germline values: CDR1 MNHEY, CDR2 SMNVEV (reference sequence). V lost 0 bases to trimming and J lost 4 bases, with 9 bases between them. The CDR3 DNA reads TGTGCCAGCAGTTTATCGCTGGGGGGCTATGGCTACACCTTC. Translation gives CASSLSLGGYGYTF.

The V call is TRBV7-9, the J call TRBJ1-5; tentatively, D is TRBD1 (6 bases). The length of the CDR3 is 14 residues. Trimming removed 5 bases at V and 3 bases at J, with 11 bases between. Germline assignment: CDR1 SEHNR and CDR2 FQNEAQ (reference sequence). Written as DNA, the CDR3 is TGTGCCAGCAGCATCGGGACAACCAATCAGCCCCAGCATTTT. Protein product: CASSIGTTNQPQHF.

This chain links TRBV19 with TRBJ2-3; 10 positions match TRBD2. This CDR3 comprises 20 residues. The ends lost 1 base at V and 2 bases at J; junction bases unmatched: 15. Germline CDR1 is LNHDA and CDR2 is SQIVND (reference sequence). In DNA, the CDR3 is TGTGCCAGTAGTATAGCCCCTCTTAGCGGGGGGCCCCGGTACACAGATACGCAGTATTTT. Translated, it gives CASSIAPLSGGPRYTDTQYF.

This rearrangement joins TRBV25-1 to TRBJ1-1; D remains ambiguous. Trimming took 1 base from V and 1 from J, leaving 4 bases between them. Germline CDR1 and CDR2: MGHDK and SYGVNS. The CDR3 runs to 13 residues. The CDR3 DNA reads TGTGCCAGCAGTGAATGGACGAACACTGAAGCTTTCTTT. Its protein is CASSEWTNTEAFF.

The V call is TRBV7-8, the J call TRBJ1-1; TRBD1 matches 8 bases. The CDR3 covers 16 residues. V dropped 5 bases and J dropped 1; count of bases not matched to a gene: 9. Germline values: CDR1 SGHVS, CDR2 FQNEAQ. CDR3 in amino acids: CASSPWTGIWNTEAFF. For the CDR3, the DNA is TGTGCCAGCAGCCCGTGGACAGGGATTTGGAACACTGAAGCTTTCTTT.

V is TRBV7-9 and J is TRBJ2-1; TRBD1 might be the D (5 bases). V lost 4 bases to trimming and J lost 5 bases, with 15 bases between them. Germline V CDR1 and CDR2: SEHNR, FQNEAQ (reference sequence). The length of the CDR3 is 15 residues. CDR3 in DNA: TGTGCCAGCAGCTCGAACAGGTTTTCCGACAATGAGCAGTTCTTC. The encoded protein is CASSSNRFSDNEQFF.

This sequence joins TRBV10-3 and TRBJ2-7; no reliable D call. CDR1 is ENHRY, CDR2 SYGVKD, per germline. V was trimmed by 6 bases and J by 5 bases, leaving 14 bases between them. This CDR3 region has 13 residues. CDR3 in amino acids: CAIRQFSFHEQYF. The CDR3 region has the DNA TGTGCCATCAGGCAGTTTAGCTTCCACGAGCAGTACTTC.

The chain links TRBV4-1 to TRBJ1-5, with D possibly being TRBD1 (6 bases). The CDR3 contains 14 residues. V was clipped by 0 bases and J by 5 bases, with 8 bases between them. Looked up from germline, CDR1 is MGHRA and CDR2 is YSYEKL. The CDR3 is CASSQETGYQPQHF. The DNA for the CDR3 is TGCGCCAGCAGCCAAGAAACAGGGTATCAGCCCCAGCATTTT.

As DNA, the CDR3 is TGTGCCAGCAGTCAAGGCTATGGCTACACCTTC. It is translated as CASSQGYGYTF. V and J are TRBV27 and TRBJ1-2; D is ambiguous. This CDR3 region has 11 residues. Trimming stripped 5 bases from V and 4 bases from J, with 5 bases between. Germline values: CDR1 MNHEY, CDR2 SMNVEV (reference sequence).

This chain joins TRBV29-1 and TRBJ2-4; either TRBD1 or TRBD2 may supply D (5 bases each). Germline V gene sequence: CDR1 SQVTM, CDR2 ANQGSEA. The V end lost 6 bases, the J end lost 2 bases, and 8 bases lay between the germline ends. The CDR3 runs 12 residues. The CDR3 nucleotides read TGCAGCGTGGGGACGTCCAAAAACATTCAGTACTTC. As protein: CSVGTSKNIQYF. The full variable domain, with the rest looked up from reference TRBV29-1 and TRBJ2-4, is SAVISQKPSRDICQRGTSLTIQCQVDSQVTMMFWYRQQPGQSLTLIATANQGSEATYESGFVIDKFPISRPNLTFSTLTVSNMSPEDSSIYLCSVGTSKNIQYFGAGTRLSVL.

The rearrangement uses TRBV18 and TRBJ1-4; 12 bases fit TRBD1. Looked up from germline, CDR1 is KGHSH and CDR2 is LQKENI. This CDR3 has 16 amino acids. The V segment lost 6 bases and the J segment 5 bases; nucleotides outside the gene matches: 7. In DNA, the CDR3 is TGTGCCAGCTCTCCGGGACAGGGGGCGAAGAATGAAAAACTGTTTTTT. It encodes CASSPGQGAKNEKLFF.

The chain links TRBV6-1 to TRBJ2-6; D unclear. The germline V gene encodes CDR1 MNHNS and CDR2 SASEGT. CDR3 length: 16 amino acids. Trimming stripped 1 base from V and 0 bases from J, with 7 bases between. In nucleotides, the CDR3 is TGTGCCAGCAGTGAAGTCGATTCCTCTGGGGCCAACGTCCTGACTTTC. It yields the protein CASSEVDSSGANVLTF.

The V call is TRBV5-4, the J call TRBJ2-7; D is ambiguous. V shed 1 base and J shed 5 bases, with 4 bases lying between them. Germline V gives CDR1 SGHNT, CDR2 YYREEE (reference sequence). The CDR3 has 11 amino acids. The CDR3: CASSLLHEQYF. The DNA for the CDR3 is TGTGCCAGCAGCTTGTTGCACGAGCAGTACTTC.

The chain is built from TRBV11-1 and TRBJ2-7, with a weak D call TRBD1 (5 bases). With 3 bases removed from V and 4 bases from J, the gap between germline ends came to 7 bases. The CDR3 is 12 amino acids. The germline gives CDR1 SGHAT, CDR2 FQDESV (reference sequence). CDR3 sequence reads: CASSFTGYEQYF. The DNA for the CDR3 is TGTGCCAGCAGCTTTACAGGTTACGAGCAGTACTTC.

The J gene is TRBJ1-4, the V gene TRBV30, with D maybe TRBD1 (5 bases). The CDR3 length is 15 residues. Trimming stripped 2 bases from V and 4 bases from J, with 14 bases between. Looked up from germline, CDR1 is GTSNPN and CDR2 is SVGIG (reference sequence). This CDR3 is CAWSLPGGINEKLFF. DNA for the CDR3: TGTGCCTGGAGTCTACCCGGGGGGATTAATGAAAAACTGTTTTTT. Using reference TRBV30 and TRBJ1-4 for the parts outside the CDR3, the full variable domain is SQTIHQWPATLVQPVGSPLSLECTVEGTSNPNLYWYRQAAGRGLQLLFYSVGIGQISSEVPQNLSASRPQDRQFILSSKKLLLSDSGFYLCAWSLPGGINEKLFFGSGTQLSVL.

This chain connects TRBV19 to TRBJ2-7; 12 positions match TRBD2. The germline V gene has CDR1 LNHDA and CDR2 SQIVND (reference sequence). The CDR3 sequence is 14 residues long. The V gene end was trimmed by 6 bases and the J gene end by 5 bases; junction bases not matched to a gene: 5. CDR3 in amino acids: CASRRTSGEDEQYF. The CDR3 coding sequence is TGTGCCAGTAGACGGACTAGCGGGGAAGACGAGCAGTACTTC.

This chain joins TRBV27 and TRBJ1-1; 8 bases match TRBD1. This CDR3 region has 16 residues. V was clipped by 1 base and J by 5 bases; unmatched bases: 9. Germline V CDR1 and CDR2: MNHEY, SMNVEV (reference sequence). For the CDR3, the DNA is TGTGCCAGCAGTTTATATGCAGGGGGCGGAGGGACTGAAGCTTTCTTT. Translating gives CASSLYAGGGGTEAFF.

The rearrangement joins TRBV7-3 to TRBJ2-5, with 9 bases matching TRBD2. The CDR3 sequence is 15 residues long. V dropped 1 base and J dropped 6; count of bases not matched to a gene: 6. Germline V CDR1 and CDR2: SGHTA, FQGTGA. The CDR3 sequence: CASSLNSGSRKTQYF. CDR3 DNA: TGTGCCAGCAGCTTAAATAGCGGGAGTCGGAAGACCCAGTACTTC.

V gene TRBV7-2 combines with J gene TRBJ2-7, with 9 bases matching TRBD1. V was clipped by 5 bases and J by 2 bases; unmatched bases: 4. The CDR3 contains 14 residues. CDR1 is SGHTA and CDR2 is FQGNSA in the germline V gene. The CDR3 loop is CASSATGGTYEQYF. The CDR3 nucleotides are TGTGCCAGCAGCGCGACAGGGGGGACCTACGAGCAGTACTTC.

This chain uses TRBV9 with TRBJ1-4, with 9 bases aligning to TRBD1. With V trimmed by 3 bases and J by 0 bases, 6 bases remained unmatched. CDR3 length: 17 amino acids. Germline V gene data show CDR1 as SGDLS and CDR2 as YYNGEE. The CDR3 DNA sequence: TGTGCCAGCAGCGCCCGGGACAGGGCTGCAACTAATGAAAAACTGTTTTTT. Protein product: CASSARDRAATNEKLFF.

This chain connects TRBV7-2 to TRBJ2-1, with 7 bases matching TRBD2. CDR3 size: 15 residues. Looked up from germline, CDR1 is SGHTA and CDR2 is FQGNSA. After removal of 7 bases from V and 2 bases from J, the junction contained 8 bases not matched to a gene. DNA of the CDR3: TGTGCCAGCACTTGGGAGGGCGGGGCCTACAATGAGCAGTTCTTC. It is translated as CASTWEGGAYNEQFF.